This T cell receptor beta chain was recorded in a study of regulatory T cells in long-lasting Graves disease. The time point here: newly diagnosed GD, antithyroid drugs for less than 3 months. From PBMCs, RNA was extracted and then used to make the TCR library. Patients came from an endocrinology department in Xi'an, China. A few counts support this clonotype. Antigen specificity is unknown. Study-wide points: The TCR repertoire of persistent Graves' patients was less diverse than that of newly diagnosed ones. Clonotypes that were public and shared totalled 2,500 to 3,500 in persistent patients versus 850 to 1,000 in new patients.

Libraries of TCR beta came from iRepertoire HTBI primers plus Arm-PCR of CDR3 regions. TCRdb reanalysed the multiplex PCR reads using MiXCR and keeps one entry per CDR3 protein. The table shows approximately 310,000 distinct CDR3 sequences, with 18% occurring only once. CDR1 MNHGY and CDR2 SVAAGI come from the germline V gene. Trimming pared 3 bases from V and 7 bases from J, leaving 22 bases between. The CDR3 is 17 amino acids. The TCR comes from a female donor with Graves disease. This specimen was peripheral blood mononuclear cells (PBMCs), taken at new diagnosis, from a patient treated with antithyroid drugs. V and J are TRBV6-9 and TRBJ2-4; D possibly corresponds to TRBD2 (6 bases). Written as DNA, the CDR3 is TGTGCCAGCAGTTACGATTTAGCGGCCCCCGTGGGGAACATTCAGTACTTC. Protein: CASSYDLAAPVGNIQYF.